One sample yielded the 24 T cell receptor beta chains listed below, sequenced in a study of blood T cells in healthy people across ages. Combining a sample-barcoded 5' primer with a J-beta primer mix, a second PCR ran for about 7 to 11 cycles. TCRdb re-analysed the 5' RACE reads in MiXCR, keeping a single row per CDR3 protein. In the table there are over 950,000 distinct CDR3 sequences, roughly 51% of which are singletons. Input material: blood. The receptors originated from an older woman in good health.

This CDR3 reads CASGLAGGTYEQYF. The DNA for the CDR3 is TGTGCCAGCGGACTAGCGGGAGGAACATACGAGCAGTACTTC. The V gene is TRBV28, the J gene TRBJ2-7; TRBD2 matches at 14 bases. The ends lost 8 bases at V and 4 bases at J; junction bases unmatched: 4. The CDR3 sequence is 14 residues long. The V gene's germline CDR1 is MDHEN and CDR2 SYDVKM.

This clonotype appeared a few times. The chain employs TRBV20-1 and TRBJ2-1; no reliable D call. Between the trimmed V and J ends, which lost 5 bases and 7 bases, there was a span of 6 bases. In germline, CDR1 is DFQATT, CDR2 SNEGSKA (reference sequence). CDR3 length equals 10 residues. The CDR3 here is CSASSNEQFF. The CDR3 nucleotides read TGCAGTGCTTCATCGAATGAGCAGTTCTTC.

The sample holds a few counts of this clonotype. CDR3 DNA sequence: TGTGCCAGCAGCAGGGACCCAAGGAATCCACCCCTCCACTTT. Residues: CASSRDPRNPPLHF. The chain uses TRBV21-1 and TRBJ1-6; the D call in the table, TRBD1, was not verified against the DNA. TRBV21-1 is a documented pseudogene. The CDR3 loop spans 14 amino acids.

The chain combines TRBV29-1 with TRBJ2-7; D remains unclear. There are 12 residues in the CDR3. The V and J ends lost 4 bases and 1 base respectively, with 8 bases between them. The germline V gene encodes CDR1 SQVTM and CDR2 ANQGSEA. The DNA of the CDR3 is TGCAGCGTTGCTGCCTCGTCCTACGAGCAGTACTTC. Protein product: CSVAASSYEQYF.

The V gene is TRBV9, the J gene TRBJ2-7, with TRBD1 matching 9 bases. Looked up from germline, CDR1 is SGDLS and CDR2 is YYNGEE. The CDR3 length is 15 residues. Losses at the gene ends were 2 bases for V and 6 bases for J; bases not matched to a gene: 9. The CDR3 DNA sequence: TGTGCCAGCAGCGTGGGGGGGACAGGGACAGCCGAGCAGTACTTC. Its translation: CASSVGGTGTAEQYF.

This rearrangement joins TRBV18 to TRBJ1-3; the match to TRBD1 covers 8 bases. The V gene's germline CDR1 is KGHSH and CDR2 LQKENI. The ends lost 3 bases at V and 1 base at J; junction bases unmatched: 8. CDR3 length equals 17 residues. CDR3 loop: CASSPRQGRTSGNTIYF. The CDR3 coding sequence is TGTGCCAGCTCACCTAGACAGGGGAGGACTTCTGGAAACACCATATATTTT. Filled out from reference TRBV18 and TRBJ1-3, the complete variable domain reads NAGVMQNPRHLVRRRGQEARLRCSPMKGHSHVYWYRQLPEEGLKFMVYLQKENIIDESGMPKERFSAEFPKEGPSILRIQQVVRGDSAAYFCASSPRQGRTSGNTIYFGEGSWLTVV.

The chain is built from TRBV5-4 and TRBJ2-4; 7 bases fit TRBD1. Judging by the DNA end, TRBJ2-7 fits better; the J call may be wrong. CDR3 length equals 14 residues. Germline lookup yields CDR1 SGHNT and CDR2 YYREEE (reference sequence). The chain's CDR3 is CASSVGTVLYEQYF. CDR3 bases: TGTGCCAGCTCAGTGGGGACAGTCCTTTACGAGCAGTACTTC.

Only a few counts were recorded for this clonotype. The chain is built from TRBV20-1 and TRBJ1-5, with D possibly being TRBD1 (5 bases). V was shortened by 4 bases and J by 2 bases, with 15 bases between the two germline ends. This CDR3 is built from 15 residues. Germline V lookup: CDR1 DFQATT, CDR2 SNEGSKA (reference sequence). DNA for the CDR3: TGCAGTGCTAACGAGGGCAGGGCAGGCAATCAGCCCCAGCATTTT. As protein: CSANEGRAGNQPQHF.

This clonotype has more than one count but fewer than ten. This chain connects TRBV18 to TRBJ2-3; perhaps TRBD2 as D (5 bases). The CDR3 is made up of 17 amino acids. V was clipped by 0 bases and J by 0 bases, with 13 bases between them. Germline assignment: CDR1 KGHSH and CDR2 LQKENI. The CDR3 DNA follows: TGTGCCAGCTCACCACCGGTGGGAGTTCCCAGCACAGATACGCAGTATTTT. This codes for CASSPPVGVPSTDTQYF.

CDR3 sequence (DNA): TGTGCCAGCAGCCCAATCACACCGATAAACTATGGCTACACCTTC. It yields the protein CASSPITPINYGYTF. The chain employs TRBV7-8 and TRBJ1-2; D is uncertain. Trimming left V 5 bases short and J 2 bases short, with 15 bases between. Germline values: CDR1 SGHVS, CDR2 FQNEAQ. This CDR3 is built from 15 residues.

The rearrangement links TRBV29-1 to TRBJ1-1; TRBD1 is a possible D gene (5 bases). This CDR3 is built from 10 residues. From germline, CDR1 is SQVTM and CDR2 ANQGSEA. The CDR3, as DNA: TGCGCGGGAGGGGACACTGAAGCTTTCTTT. It codes for CAGGDTEAFF.

A remark on this clonotype: A much more abundant neighbour one base away suggests this may be a read error. V and J are TRBV29-1 and TRBJ2-7; D unresolved. Deletions cut 3 bases from V and 5 bases from J, with 17 bases between. Germline V gene data show CDR1 as SQVTM and CDR2 as ANQGSEA. The CDR3 covers 14 residues. The CDR3 sequence: CSVENGSASHEQYF. The DNA of the CDR3 is TGCAGCGTTGAGAACGGGTCGGCGTCCCACGAGCAGTACTTC.

This chain links TRBV4-1 with TRBJ2-3; no clear D gene. The V gene's germline CDR1 is MGHRA and CDR2 YSYEKL. The CDR3 totals 13 residues. Trimming removed 4 bases from V and 6 bases from J, with 11 bases in between. The CDR3: CASSPWRFDTQYF. Written as DNA, the CDR3 is TGCGCCAGCAGCCCCTGGCGGTTTGATACGCAGTATTTT.

J is TRBJ2-1 and V is TRBV6-2 or TRBV6-3; TRBD2 aligns across 16 bases. Looked up from germline, CDR1 is MNHEY and CDR2 is SVGEGT. The V gene end was trimmed by 4 bases and the J gene end by 7 bases; junction bases not matched to a gene: 10. This CDR3 is 18 amino acids long. CDR3 bases: TGTGCCAGCAGTTCCGGGACTAGCGGGAGGGCTGGAAGGAATGAGCAGTTCTTC. Amino acids: CASSSGTSGRAGRNEQFF.

This chain uses TRBV7-9 with TRBJ2-1, with TRBD2 matching over 14 bases. Germline CDR1 reads SEHNR; CDR2 reads FQNEAQ (reference sequence). V was pared by 3 bases and J by 5 bases, with 3 bases of the junction left unmatched. The CDR3 extends over 16 amino acids. The CDR3 nucleotides are TGTGCCAGCAGCTTTGGACTAGCGGGAGGACACAATGAGCAGTTCTTC. Amino acids: CASSFGLAGGHNEQFF.

The CDR3 nucleotides are TGTGCCAGCAGAATACAGGGTGCAGGTGAAGCTTTCTTT. This gives the protein CASRIQGAGEAFF. The chain links TRBV3-1 to TRBJ1-1, with D perhaps TRBD1 (6 bases). V lost 6 bases to trimming and J lost 7 bases, with 15 bases between them. The CDR3 has 13 amino acids. CDR1 and CDR2 (germline): LGHDT, YNNKEL (reference sequence).

V gene TRBV6-2 or TRBV6-3 combines with J gene TRBJ2-4; 10 nucleotides agree with TRBD2. This CDR3 contains 13 residues. The ends lost 5 bases at V and 13 bases at J; junction bases unmatched: 8. Germline assignment: CDR1 MNHEY and CDR2 SVGEGT. DNA of the CDR3: TGTGCCAGCAGTGCTCATACTAGCGGGATGCAGTACTTC. It is translated as CASSAHTSGMQYF.

The chain combines TRBV29-1 with TRBJ2-7, with 7 nucleotides matching TRBD2. The CDR3 sequence is 14 residues long. V lost 4 bases, J lost 3 bases, and 9 bases stayed unmatched. In germline, CDR1 is SQVTM, CDR2 ANQGSEA. In DNA, the CDR3 is TGCAGCGTTGTCTGGGCGGGAGTGGGCTACGAGCAGTACTTC. It yields the protein CSVVWAGVGYEQYF.

In its sample, this clonotype was seen once. The rearrangement links TRBV5-1 to TRBJ2-7, with TRBD2 matching over 8 bases. V trimming: 6 bases; J trimming: 2 bases; junction bases outside the gene matches: 13. The CDR3 contains 16 residues. The germline gives CDR1 SGHRS, CDR2 YFSETQ. This CDR3 reads CASTGVGGSGTYEQYF. CDR3 bases: TGCGCCAGCACCGGGGTAGGGGGTAGCGGGACCTACGAGCAGTACTTC.

J is TRBJ2-7 and V is TRBV12-3 or TRBV12-4; a possible D gene is TRBD1 (5 bases). V lost 3 bases and J lost 3, with 9 bases in between. The CDR3 is 13 amino acids. CDR3 in DNA: TGTGCCAGCAGTTTCCAACAGGACTACGAGCAGTACTTC. This encodes CASSFQQDYEQYF.

The V gene is TRBV5-1, the J gene TRBJ2-1; TRBD1 is a possible D gene (7 bases). CDR3 length: 18 residues. V lost 1 base to trimming and J lost 0 bases, with 17 bases between them. Germline assignment: CDR1 SGHRS and CDR2 YFSETQ. CDR3 residues: CASSLRSGGGGSYNEQFF. CDR3 DNA sequence: TGCGCCAGCAGCTTGCGTAGCGGAGGGGGCGGCTCCTACAATGAGCAGTTCTTC.

A word on this clonotype: A read error may produce the germline difference seen at one junction end. This CDR3 is CASSVYPLNERFF. Written as DNA, the CDR3 is TGTGCCAGCAGTGTATACCCCCTCAATGAGCGGTTCTTC. The J gene is TRBJ2-7, the V gene TRBV28, with a tentative D call TRBD2 (5 bases). Per germline, CDR1 MDHEN and CDR2 SYDVKM. The CDR3 totals 13 residues.

Points on this clonotype: A single base separates this from a much larger clone, so it may be a read error. The chain joins TRBV29-1 to TRBJ2-3; D is tentatively TRBD1 or TRBD2 (5 bases each). The CDR3 extends over 13 amino acids. The V gene lost 7 bases and the J gene lost 4 bases, with 15 bases spanning the gap. The germline V gene encodes CDR1 SQVTM and CDR2 ANQGSEA. The CDR3 DNA follows: TGCAGCGCCCCTCGACGGGGCCCAGATACGCAGTATTTT. This gives the protein CSAPRRGPDTQYF.

The chain is built from TRBV2 and TRBJ2-5, with 9 bases matching TRBD1. The CDR3 extends over 14 amino acids. J was trimmed by 5 bases and V by 6 bases; bases with no gene match: 7. The germline CDR1 and CDR2 sequences are SNHLY and FYNNEI. CDR3 residues: CASRGTGRKETQYF. The CDR3 region has the DNA TGTGCCAGCAGGGGGACAGGGAGAAAGGAGACCCAGTACTTC.